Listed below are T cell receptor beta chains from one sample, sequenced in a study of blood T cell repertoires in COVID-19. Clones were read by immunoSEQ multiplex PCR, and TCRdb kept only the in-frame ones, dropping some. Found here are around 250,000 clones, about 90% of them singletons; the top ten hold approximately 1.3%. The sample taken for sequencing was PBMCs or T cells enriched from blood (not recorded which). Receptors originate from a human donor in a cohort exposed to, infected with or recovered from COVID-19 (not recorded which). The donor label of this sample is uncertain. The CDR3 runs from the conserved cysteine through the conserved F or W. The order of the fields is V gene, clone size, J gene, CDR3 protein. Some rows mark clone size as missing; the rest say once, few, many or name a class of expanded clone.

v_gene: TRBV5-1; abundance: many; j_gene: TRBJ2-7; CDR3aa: CASRQGASYEQYF
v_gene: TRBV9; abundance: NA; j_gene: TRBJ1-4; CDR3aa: CASSVEAGREKLFF
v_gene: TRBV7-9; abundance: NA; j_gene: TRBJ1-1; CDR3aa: CASSLVGVNTEAFF
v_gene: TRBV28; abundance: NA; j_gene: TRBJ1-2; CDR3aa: CASSLHPYGYTF
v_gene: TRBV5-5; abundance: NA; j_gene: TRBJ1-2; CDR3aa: CASSLGTGGYTF
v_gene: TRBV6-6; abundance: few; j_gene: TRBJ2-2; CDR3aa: CASSPPTSGPNTGELFF
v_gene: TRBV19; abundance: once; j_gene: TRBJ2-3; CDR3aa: CASSIGERTDTQYF
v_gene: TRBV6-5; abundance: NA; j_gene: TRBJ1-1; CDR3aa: CATKLEWTGGAEAFF
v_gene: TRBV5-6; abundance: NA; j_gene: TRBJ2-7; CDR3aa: CASSLGASYEQYF
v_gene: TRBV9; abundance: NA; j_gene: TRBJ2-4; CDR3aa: CASSPGTAKAPMAKNIQYF
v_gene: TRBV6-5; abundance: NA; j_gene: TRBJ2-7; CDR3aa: CASSREAGGWDEQYF
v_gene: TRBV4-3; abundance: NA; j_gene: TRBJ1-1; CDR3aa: CASSHRTGNTEAFF
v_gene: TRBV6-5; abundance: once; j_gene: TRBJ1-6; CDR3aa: CASRDRAGHSPLHF
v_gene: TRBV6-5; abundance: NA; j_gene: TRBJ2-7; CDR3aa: CASSWRGDIAYEQYF
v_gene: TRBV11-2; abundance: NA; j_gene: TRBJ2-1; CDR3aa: CASSLNTVLEQFF
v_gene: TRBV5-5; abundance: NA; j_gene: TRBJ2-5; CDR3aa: CASRLKEGQGIPQETQYF
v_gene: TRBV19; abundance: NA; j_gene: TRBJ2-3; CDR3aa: CASRTSGGTDTQYF
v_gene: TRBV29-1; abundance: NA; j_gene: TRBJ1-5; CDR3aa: CSVVEQGQTQHF
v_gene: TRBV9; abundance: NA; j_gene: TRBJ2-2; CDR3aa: CASSPTGTGNTGELFF
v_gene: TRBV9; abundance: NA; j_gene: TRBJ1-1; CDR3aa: CASSSRGQGTEAFF
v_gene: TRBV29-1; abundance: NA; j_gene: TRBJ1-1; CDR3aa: CSVTGVTEAFF
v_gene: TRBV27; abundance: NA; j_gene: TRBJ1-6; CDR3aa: CASSSTAYNSPLHF
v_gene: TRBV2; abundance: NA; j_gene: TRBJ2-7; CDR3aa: CASSGDYEQYF
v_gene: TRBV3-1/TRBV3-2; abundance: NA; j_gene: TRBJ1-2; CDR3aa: CASSRGGQGGGYTF
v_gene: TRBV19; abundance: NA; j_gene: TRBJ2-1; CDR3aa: CASSRVLAGGWGDEQFF
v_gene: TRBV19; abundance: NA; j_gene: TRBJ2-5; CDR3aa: CASGSGGWETQYF
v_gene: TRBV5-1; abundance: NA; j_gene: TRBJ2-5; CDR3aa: CASSYYDPRRETQYF
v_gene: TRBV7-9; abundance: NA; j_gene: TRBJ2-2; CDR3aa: CASSANGGDAGELFF
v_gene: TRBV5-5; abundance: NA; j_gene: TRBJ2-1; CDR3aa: CASSLKENEQFF
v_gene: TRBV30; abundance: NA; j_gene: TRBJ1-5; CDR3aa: CAWSYTSNQPQHF
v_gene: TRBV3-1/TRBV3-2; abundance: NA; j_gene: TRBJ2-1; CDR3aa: CASSQAASSSYNEQFF
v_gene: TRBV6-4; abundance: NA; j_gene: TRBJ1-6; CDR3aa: CASSDSEKGALHF
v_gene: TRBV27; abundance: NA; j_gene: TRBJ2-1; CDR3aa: CASSLSSGGAYNEQFF
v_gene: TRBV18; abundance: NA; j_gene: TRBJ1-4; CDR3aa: CASSPEPGEKLFF
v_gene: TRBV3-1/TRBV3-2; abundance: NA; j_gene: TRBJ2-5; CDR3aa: CASSQAGGWETQYF
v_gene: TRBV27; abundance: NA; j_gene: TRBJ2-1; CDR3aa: CASSFPGGSGGANEQFF
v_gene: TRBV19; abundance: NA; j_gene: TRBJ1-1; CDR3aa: CASRRGDTEAFF
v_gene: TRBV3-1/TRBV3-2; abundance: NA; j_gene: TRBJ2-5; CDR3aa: CASSRVLSGGRLTGNRGETQYF
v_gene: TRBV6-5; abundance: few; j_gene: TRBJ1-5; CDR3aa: CASSWDRGSVQPQHF
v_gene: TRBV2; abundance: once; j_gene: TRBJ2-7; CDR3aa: CASSDWQGDYEQYF
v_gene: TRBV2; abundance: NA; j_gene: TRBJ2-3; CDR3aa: CASVAGGEDTQYF
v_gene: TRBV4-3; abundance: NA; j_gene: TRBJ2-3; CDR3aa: CASSQESAVWGGTDTQYF
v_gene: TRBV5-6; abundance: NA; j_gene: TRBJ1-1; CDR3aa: CASSFGTGTATEAFF
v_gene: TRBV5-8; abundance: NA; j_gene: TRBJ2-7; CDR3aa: CASSYNSGGFYEQYF
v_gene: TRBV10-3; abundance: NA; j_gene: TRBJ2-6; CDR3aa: CAIGRTPGQKSGANVLTF
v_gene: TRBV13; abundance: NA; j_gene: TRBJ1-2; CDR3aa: CASRGQGKYGYTF
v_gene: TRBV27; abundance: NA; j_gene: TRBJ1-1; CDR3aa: CASLPQGANTEAFF
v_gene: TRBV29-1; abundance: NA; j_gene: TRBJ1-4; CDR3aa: CSVWKQGAQEKLFF
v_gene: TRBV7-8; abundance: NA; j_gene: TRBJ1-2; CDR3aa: CASSLGRGMGYGYTF
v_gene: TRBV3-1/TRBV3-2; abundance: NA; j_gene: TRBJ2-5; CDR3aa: CASSPSQETQYF
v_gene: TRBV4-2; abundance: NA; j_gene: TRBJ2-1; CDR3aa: CASSQGGGAHEQFF
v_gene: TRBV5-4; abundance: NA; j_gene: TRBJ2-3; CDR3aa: CASKIAGATDTQYF
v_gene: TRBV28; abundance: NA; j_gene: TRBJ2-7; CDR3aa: CASISTGGDRGREQYF
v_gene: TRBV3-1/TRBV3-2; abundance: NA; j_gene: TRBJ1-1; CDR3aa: CASSQGGQGGTEAFF
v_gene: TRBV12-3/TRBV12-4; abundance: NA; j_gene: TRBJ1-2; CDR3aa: CASSLAGSSYTF